The 19 T cell receptor beta chains listed next were all sequenced from one sample in a study of T cells after yellow fever vaccination. TCRdb processed the 5' RACE reads anew with MiXCR; each CDR3 protein has one entry. Of 110,000 to 150,000 distinct CDR3 sequences listed, under 7% are singletons. The material sequenced was CD4+ T cells sorted from PBMCs, taken 10 days after the yellow fever booster vaccination. The origin of the receptors is a young man who received the YFV17D yellow fever vaccine.

This chain links TRBV18 with TRBJ2-5; 7 positions agree with TRBD1. J gave up 4 bases and V 8 bases, and 19 bases lay outside the gene matches. Germline CDR1 and CDR2: KGHSH and LQKENI. CDR3 size: 17 residues. CDR3 sequence: CASRNPQPTGSPETQYF. CDR3 coding DNA: TGTGCCAGCAGAAACCCACAACCGACAGGGAGCCCAGAGACCCAGTACTTC.

This clonotype was picked up many times. This rearrangement joins TRBV29-1 to TRBJ2-7; D is undetermined. From germline, CDR1 is SQVTM and CDR2 ANQGSEA. The CDR3 length is 13 residues. With 1 base removed from V and 3 bases from J, the gap between germline ends came to 10 bases. This chain's CDR3 is CSVEGIGGYEQYF. CDR3 nucleotides: TGCAGCGTTGAAGGTATTGGTGGCTACGAGCAGTACTTC.

This clonotype showed up many times. The chain uses TRBV14 and TRBJ1-5; D is unclear. V was pared by 5 bases and J by 3 bases, with 8 bases between. Germline CDR1 reads SGHDN; CDR2 reads FVKESK. This CDR3 contains 13 residues. The CDR3: CASSSSLNQPQHF. CDR3 nucleotide sequence: TGTGCCAGCAGCTCATCCCTCAATCAGCCCCAGCATTTT.

At least ten counts were recorded for this clonotype. V and J are TRBV7-9 and TRBJ2-1, with D tentatively TRBD2 (6 bases). The V gene lost 5 bases and the J gene lost 12 bases, with 11 bases spanning the gap. This CDR3 is 11 amino acids long. Per germline, CDR1 SEHNR and CDR2 FQNEAQ (reference sequence). The CDR3 sequence: CASSGPTRQFF. DNA of the CDR3: TGTGCCAGCAGCGGCCCGACTAGGCAGTTCTTC.

This clonotype showed up many times. The V and J genes are TRBV6-2 or TRBV6-3 and TRBJ2-7; D possibly corresponds to TRBD2 (5 bases). V was trimmed by 6 bases and J by 4 bases, leaving 28 bases between them. The CDR3 is 18 residues long. Germline V lookup: CDR1 MNHEY, CDR2 SVGEGT. The CDR3: CASSRPRPGSLTSYEQYF. The CDR3 bases are TGTGCCAGCAGCCGCCCTCGGCCGGGATCTCTAACTTCGTACGAGCAGTACTTC.

Note on this clonotype: Being one base from a much bigger clone, this may be a read error. This chain joins TRBV9 and TRBJ2-7, with 7 bases fitting TRBD2. The CDR3 is 15 amino acids. Germline CDR1 is SGDLS and CDR2 is YYNGEE. The CDR3 protein is CTSSVGMGGVREQYF. The CDR3, as DNA: TGTACCAGCAGCGTAGGAATGGGGGGGGTTCGCGAGCAGTACTTC.

This clonotype was recorded a few times. The chain links TRBV12-3 or TRBV12-4 to TRBJ1-2, with D tentatively TRBD1 (5 bases). There are 15 residues in the CDR3. The V and J ends lost 6 bases and 4 bases respectively, with 18 bases between them. The CDR3 nucleotides are TGTGCCAGCAGCCCTCCTGCGGGGGTATTCTATGGCTACACCTTC. This encodes CASSPPAGVFYGYTF.

This clonotype occurred many times. V usage is TRBV7-9 and J usage is TRBJ2-2; TRBD2 agrees at 7 bases. In germline, CDR1 is SEHNR, CDR2 FQNEAQ (reference sequence). CDR3 length: 15 residues. V shed 5 bases, J shed 2 bases, and the junction held 5 bases outside the gene matches. CDR3 DNA sequence: TGTGCCAGCAGCCCCGGGGAGGGAAACACCGGGGAGCTGTTTTTT. Its protein is CASSPGEGNTGELFF. The whole variable domain, filled in from reference TRBV7-9 and TRBJ2-2, reads DTGVSQNPRHKITKRGQNVTFRCDPISEHNRLYWYRQTLGQGPEFLTYFQNEAQLEKSRLLSDRFSAERPKGSFSTLEIQRTEQGDSAMYLCASSPGEGNTGELFFGEGSRLTVL.

This clonotype was counted at least ten times. This rearrangement joins TRBV4-3 to TRBJ2-2; D not resolved. The V end was cut by 4 bases, the J end by 7 bases, with 13 bases between. CDR1 is LGHNA, CDR2 YSLEER, per germline. CDR3 length: 14 amino acids. The CDR3: CASSPTGWGGELFF. The CDR3 DNA is TGCGCCAGCAGCCCCACCGGGTGGGGCGGGGAGCTGTTTTTT.

The rearrangement uses TRBV20-1 and TRBJ1-1; D is possibly TRBD1 (5 bases). Trimming left V 6 bases short and J 1 base short, with 12 bases between. The length of the CDR3 is 13 residues. Germline V gene lookup returns CDR1 DFQATT and CDR2 SNEGSKA (reference sequence). The CDR3 loop reads CSASGHSNTEAFF. The DNA of the CDR3 is TGCAGTGCATCAGGACATTCGAACACTGAAGCTTTCTTT.

This clonotype was detected a few times. This sequence joins TRBV7-2 and TRBJ2-1, with D tentatively TRBD2 (6 bases). Germline assignment: CDR1 SGHTA and CDR2 FQGNSA. The length of the CDR3 is 16 residues. Trimming left V 5 bases short and J 0 bases short, with 14 bases between. CDR3 residues: CASSPMGLSSYNEQFF. CDR3 sequence (DNA): TGTGCCAGCAGCCCCATGGGACTCAGCTCCTACAATGAGCAGTTCTTC.

This clonotype was recorded many times. The chain recombines TRBV5-1 with TRBJ1-4; 10 bases align to TRBD1. The ends lost 1 base at V and 8 bases at J; junction bases unmatched: 11. Germline CDR1 is SGHRS and CDR2 is YFSETQ. This CDR3 is built from 17 residues. In DNA form, the CDR3 reads TGCGCCAGCAGCTTGTCAGCCCCCGGGACAGGGGCCGAAAAACTGTTTTTT. Translated, it gives CASSLSAPGTGAEKLFF.

There are many counts of this clonotype. The gene calls are TRBV20-1 and TRBJ2-1, with D tentatively TRBD2 (6 bases). Germline V gene sequence: CDR1 DFQATT, CDR2 SNEGSKA (reference sequence). The CDR3 is 14 amino acids. V lost 5 bases, J lost 0 bases, and 11 bases lay in between. In nucleotides, the CDR3 is TGCAGTGCTCTTAGCGGAGACTCCTACAATGAGCAGTTCTTC. This translates into CSALSGDSYNEQFF.

This clonotype has at least ten counts. The J gene is TRBJ2-5, the V gene TRBV11-2; no reliable D call. Trimming pared 5 bases from V and 7 bases from J, leaving 11 bases between. The CDR3 is 12 residues long. The germline V gene encodes CDR1 SGHAT and CDR2 FQNNGV. The CDR3 reads CASSPPSGTQYF. The CDR3 coding sequence is TGTGCCAGCAGCCCCCCATCCGGGACCCAGTACTTC.

This clonotype came up many times. This sequence joins TRBV6-5 and TRBJ1-1; 7 positions agree with TRBD1. Germline CDR1 MNHEY, CDR2 SVGAGI. V dropped 2 bases and J dropped 9; count of bases not matched to a gene: 9. The CDR3 loop spans 14 amino acids. The CDR3 nucleotides are TGTGCCAGCAGTTACCTGGGACAGAGGTTTAAAGCTTTCTTT. Protein sequence: CASSYLGQRFKAFF.

In its sample, this clonotype was seen many times. The chain is built from TRBV7-2 and TRBJ2-3; the match to TRBD2 covers 11 bases. The CDR3 extends over 16 amino acids. In germline, CDR1 is SGHTA, CDR2 FQGNSA. The V gene end was trimmed by 6 bases and the J gene end by 2 bases; junction bases not matched to a gene: 7. The CDR3 region has the DNA TGTGCCAGCAGGGAACTAGCGGGAGCCCTCACAGATACGCAGTATTTT. As protein: CASRELAGALTDTQYF.

This clonotype has at least ten counts. The CDR3 sequence is CASSPRGLKGDEQFF. The CDR3, as DNA: TGTGCCAGCTCACCCAGGGGGCTGAAAGGGGATGAGCAGTTCTTC. The V and J genes are TRBV18 and TRBJ2-1, with TRBD1 matching 8 bases. The CDR3 consists of 15 residues. Germline loops: CDR1 KGHSH, CDR2 LQKENI. The ends lost 3 bases at V and 8 bases at J; junction bases unmatched: 9.

This sequence joins TRBV19 and TRBJ2-5, with 9 positions matching TRBD2. CDR1 is LNHDA and CDR2 is SQIVND in the germline V gene (reference sequence). This CDR3 spans 15 amino acids. The V gene end was trimmed by 5 bases and the J gene end by 5 bases; junction bases not matched to a gene: 9. The CDR3 protein is CASSQGLARLETQYF. DNA for the CDR3: TGTGCCAGTAGTCAGGGACTAGCCCGGCTCGAGACCCAGTACTTC.

This rearrangement joins TRBV12-3 or TRBV12-4 to TRBJ2-5, with a possible D match to TRBD2 (6 bases). The CDR3 consists of 15 residues. Trimming stripped 5 bases from V and 0 bases from J, with 13 bases between. This CDR3 is CASSRAGLYQETQYF. The DNA for the CDR3 is TGTGCCAGCAGTCGCGCGGGATTGTACCAAGAGACCCAGTACTTC.